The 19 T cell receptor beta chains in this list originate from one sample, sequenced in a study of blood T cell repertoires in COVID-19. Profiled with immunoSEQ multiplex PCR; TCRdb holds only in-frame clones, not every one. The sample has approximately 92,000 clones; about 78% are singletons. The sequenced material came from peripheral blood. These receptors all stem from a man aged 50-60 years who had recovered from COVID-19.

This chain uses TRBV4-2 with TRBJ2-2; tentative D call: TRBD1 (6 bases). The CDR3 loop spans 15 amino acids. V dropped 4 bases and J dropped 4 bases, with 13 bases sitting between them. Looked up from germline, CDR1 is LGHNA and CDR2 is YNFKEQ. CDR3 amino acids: CASSPDRKTTGELFF. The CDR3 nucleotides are TGTGCCAGCAGCCCGGACAGAAAAACCACCGGGGAGCTGTTTTTT.

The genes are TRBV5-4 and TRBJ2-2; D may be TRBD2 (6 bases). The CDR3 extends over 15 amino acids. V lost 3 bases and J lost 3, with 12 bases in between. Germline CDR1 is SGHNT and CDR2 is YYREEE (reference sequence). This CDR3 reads CASSSGRRDTGELFF. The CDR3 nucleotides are TGTGCCAGCAGCTCGGGCCGGAGGGACACCGGGGAGCTGTTTTTT.

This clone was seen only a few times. CDR3: CASSPGADYGYTF. CDR3 nucleotides: TGTGCCAGCAGCCCCGGAGCGGACTATGGCTACACCTTC. The chain couples TRBV6-2 or TRBV6-3 to TRBJ1-2, with D uncertain. V was cut by 6 bases and J by 3 bases, with 11 bases left in between. The CDR3 consists of 13 residues. CDR1 and CDR2 (germline): MNHEY, SVGEGT.

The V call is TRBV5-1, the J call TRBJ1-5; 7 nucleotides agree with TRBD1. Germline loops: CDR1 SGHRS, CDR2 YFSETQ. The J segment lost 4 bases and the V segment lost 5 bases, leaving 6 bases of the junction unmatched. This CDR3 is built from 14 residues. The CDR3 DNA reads TGCGCCAGCAGACCCGGGACAGAGAATCAGCCCCAGCATTTT. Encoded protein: CASRPGTENQPQHF.

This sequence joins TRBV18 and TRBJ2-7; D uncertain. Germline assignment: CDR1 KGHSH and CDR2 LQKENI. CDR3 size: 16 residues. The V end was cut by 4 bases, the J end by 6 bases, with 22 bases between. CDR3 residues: CASSQQTVQSSGEQYF. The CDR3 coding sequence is TGTGCCAGCTCACAACAAACCGTCCAGTCGTCGGGCGAGCAGTACTTC. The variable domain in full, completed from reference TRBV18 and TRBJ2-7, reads NAGVMQNPRHLVRRRGQEARLRCSPMKGHSHVYWYRQLPEEGLKFMVYLQKENIIDESGMPKERFSAEFPKEGPSILRIQQVVRGDSAAYFCASSQQTVQSSGEQYFGPGTRLTVT.

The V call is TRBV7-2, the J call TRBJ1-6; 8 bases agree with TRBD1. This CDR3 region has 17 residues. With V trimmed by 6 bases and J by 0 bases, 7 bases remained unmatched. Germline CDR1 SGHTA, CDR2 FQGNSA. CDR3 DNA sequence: TGTGCCAGCAGACCAGGGGGCCCGAGCTCCTATAATTCACCCCTCCACTTT. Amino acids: CASRPGGPSSYNSPLHF.

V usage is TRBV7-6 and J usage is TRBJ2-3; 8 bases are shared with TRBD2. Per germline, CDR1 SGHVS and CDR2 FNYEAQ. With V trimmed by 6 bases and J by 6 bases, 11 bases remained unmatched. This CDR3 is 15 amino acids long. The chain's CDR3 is CASSLTTSGGDTQYF. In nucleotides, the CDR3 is TGTGCCAGCAGTTTAACCACTAGCGGCGGGGATACGCAGTATTTT.

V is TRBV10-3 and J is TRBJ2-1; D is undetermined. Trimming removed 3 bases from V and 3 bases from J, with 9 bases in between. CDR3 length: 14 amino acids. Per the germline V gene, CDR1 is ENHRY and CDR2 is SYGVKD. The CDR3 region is CAISDLTGYNEQFF. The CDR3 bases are TGTGCCATCAGTGACCTCACCGGCTACAATGAGCAGTTCTTC.

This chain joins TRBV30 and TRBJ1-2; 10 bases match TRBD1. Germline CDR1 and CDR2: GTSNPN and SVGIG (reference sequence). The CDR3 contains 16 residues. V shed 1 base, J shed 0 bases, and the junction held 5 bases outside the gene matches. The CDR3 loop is CAWSAPGQGANYGYTF. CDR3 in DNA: TGTGCCTGGAGTGCCCCCGGACAGGGGGCTAACTATGGCTACACCTTC.

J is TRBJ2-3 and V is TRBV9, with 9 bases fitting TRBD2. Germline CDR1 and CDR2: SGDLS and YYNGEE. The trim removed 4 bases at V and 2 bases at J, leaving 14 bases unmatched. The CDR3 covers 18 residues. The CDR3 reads CASSRDPLAGGPTDTQYF. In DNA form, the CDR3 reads TGTGCCAGCAGCCGCGACCCCTTGGCGGGGGGGCCCACAGATACGCAGTATTTT.

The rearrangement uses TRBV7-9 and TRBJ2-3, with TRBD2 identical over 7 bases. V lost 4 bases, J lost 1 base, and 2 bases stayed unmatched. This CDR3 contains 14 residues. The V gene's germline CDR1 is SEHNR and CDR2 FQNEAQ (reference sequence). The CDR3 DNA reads TGTGCCAGCAGCTGGGGGGGAGGCACAGATACGCAGTATTTT. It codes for CASSWGGGTDTQYF. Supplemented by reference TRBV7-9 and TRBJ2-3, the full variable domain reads DTGVSQNPRHKITKRGQNVTFRCDPISEHNRLYWYRQTLGQGPEFLTYFQNEAQLEKSRLLSDRFSAERPKGSFSTLEIQRTEQGDSAMYLCASSWGGGTDTQYFGPGTRLTVL.

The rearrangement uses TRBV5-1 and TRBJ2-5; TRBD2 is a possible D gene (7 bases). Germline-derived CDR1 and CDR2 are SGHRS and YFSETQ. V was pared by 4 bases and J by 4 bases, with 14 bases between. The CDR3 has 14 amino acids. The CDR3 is CASSPKGGAETQYF. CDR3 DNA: TGCGCCAGCAGCCCAAAAGGGGGGGCAGAGACCCAGTACTTC.

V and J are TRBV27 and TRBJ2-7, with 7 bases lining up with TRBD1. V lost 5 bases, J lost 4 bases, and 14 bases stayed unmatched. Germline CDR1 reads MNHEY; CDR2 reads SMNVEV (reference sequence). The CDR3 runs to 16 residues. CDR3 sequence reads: CASSNKGQNGPYEQYF. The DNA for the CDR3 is TGTGCCAGCAGTAATAAGGGACAGAACGGACCTTACGAGCAGTACTTC.

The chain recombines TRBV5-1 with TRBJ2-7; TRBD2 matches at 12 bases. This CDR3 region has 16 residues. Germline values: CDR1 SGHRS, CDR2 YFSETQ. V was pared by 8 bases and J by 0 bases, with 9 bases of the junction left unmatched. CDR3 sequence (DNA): TGCGCCAGGCCCAGACTAGCGGGAGTTTTCTCCTACGAGCAGTACTTC. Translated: CARPRLAGVFSYEQYF.

CDR3 region: CASGDRDNSPLHF. The CDR3 nucleotides read TGTGCCAGTGGCGACAGAGATAATTCACCCCTCCACTTT. This chain uses TRBV6-5 with TRBJ1-6; perhaps TRBD1 as D (5 bases). This CDR3 is 13 amino acids long. The germline V gene has CDR1 MNHEY and CDR2 SVGAGI. Trimming removed 9 bases from V and 5 bases from J, with 11 bases in between.

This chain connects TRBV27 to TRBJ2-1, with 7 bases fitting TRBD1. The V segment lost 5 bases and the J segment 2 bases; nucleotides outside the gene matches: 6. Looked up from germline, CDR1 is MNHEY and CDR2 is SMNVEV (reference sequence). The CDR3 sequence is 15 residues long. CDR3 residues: CASSTRQGPYNEQFF. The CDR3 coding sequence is TGTGCCAGCAGTACAAGACAGGGACCCTACAATGAGCAGTTCTTC.

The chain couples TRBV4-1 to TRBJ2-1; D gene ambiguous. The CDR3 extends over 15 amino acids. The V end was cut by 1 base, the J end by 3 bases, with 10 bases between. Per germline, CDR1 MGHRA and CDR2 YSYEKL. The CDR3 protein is CASSQARSDYNEQFF. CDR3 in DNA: TGCGCCAGCAGCCAAGCTAGATCAGACTACAATGAGCAGTTCTTC.

The CDR3 loop reads CASSFRTGRGTGELFF. The DNA of the CDR3 is TGTGCCAGCAGCTTCAGGACAGGGAGGGGCACCGGGGAGCTGTTTTTT. This sequence joins TRBV11-2 and TRBJ2-2, with a weak D call TRBD1 (8 bases). Trimming cost V 3 bases and J 4 bases, with 15 bases left between them. Germline V CDR1 and CDR2: SGHAT, FQNNGV. The CDR3 extends over 16 amino acids.

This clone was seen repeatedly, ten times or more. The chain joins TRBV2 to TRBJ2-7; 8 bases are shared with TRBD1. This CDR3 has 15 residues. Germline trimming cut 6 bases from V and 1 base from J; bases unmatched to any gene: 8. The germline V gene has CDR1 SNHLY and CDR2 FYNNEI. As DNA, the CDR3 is TGTGCCAGCAGCTCTCCGGGACAGGAATCCTACGAGCAGTACTTC. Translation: CASSSPGQESYEQYF. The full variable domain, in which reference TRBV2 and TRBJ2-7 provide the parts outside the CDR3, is EPEVTQTPSHQVTQMGQEVILRCVPISNHLYFYWYRQILGQKVEFLVSFYNNEISEKSEIFDDQFSVERPDGSNFTLKIRSTKLEDSAMYFCASSSPGQESYEQYFGPGTRLTVT.